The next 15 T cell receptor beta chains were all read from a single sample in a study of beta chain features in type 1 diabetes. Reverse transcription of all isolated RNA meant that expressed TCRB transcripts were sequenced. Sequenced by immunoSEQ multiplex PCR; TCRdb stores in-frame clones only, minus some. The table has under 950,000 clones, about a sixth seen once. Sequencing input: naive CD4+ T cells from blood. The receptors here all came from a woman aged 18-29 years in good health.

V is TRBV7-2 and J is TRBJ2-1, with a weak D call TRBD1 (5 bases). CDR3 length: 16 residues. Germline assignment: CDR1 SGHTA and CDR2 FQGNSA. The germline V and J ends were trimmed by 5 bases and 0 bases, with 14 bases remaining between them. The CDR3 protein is CASSPTDSSSYNEQFF. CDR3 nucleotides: TGTGCCAGCAGCCCCACCGACAGCAGCTCCTACAATGAGCAGTTCTTC.

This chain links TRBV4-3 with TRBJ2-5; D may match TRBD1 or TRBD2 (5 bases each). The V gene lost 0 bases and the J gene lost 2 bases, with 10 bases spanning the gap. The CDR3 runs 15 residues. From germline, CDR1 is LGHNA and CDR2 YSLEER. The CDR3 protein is CASSQDPGRQETQYF. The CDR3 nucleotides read TGCGCCAGCAGCCAAGATCCGGGACGGCAAGAGACCCAGTACTTC.

CDR3 region: CASSLDRVAYGYTF. CDR3 coding DNA: TGCGCCAGCAGCTTGGACAGGGTAGCCTATGGCTACACCTTC. The chain uses TRBV5-1 and TRBJ1-2; D possibly corresponds to TRBD1 (6 bases). Looked up from germline, CDR1 is SGHRS and CDR2 is YFSETQ. Between the trimmed V and J ends, which lost 0 bases and 4 bases, there was a span of 10 bases. The CDR3 consists of 14 residues.

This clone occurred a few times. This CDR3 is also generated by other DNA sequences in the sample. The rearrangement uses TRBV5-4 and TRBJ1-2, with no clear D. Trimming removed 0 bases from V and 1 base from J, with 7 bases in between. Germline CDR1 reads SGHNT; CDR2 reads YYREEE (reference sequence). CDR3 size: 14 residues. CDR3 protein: CASSLVAGNYGYTF. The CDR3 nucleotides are TGTGCCAGCAGCTTGGTAGCGGGTAACTATGGCTACACCTTC.

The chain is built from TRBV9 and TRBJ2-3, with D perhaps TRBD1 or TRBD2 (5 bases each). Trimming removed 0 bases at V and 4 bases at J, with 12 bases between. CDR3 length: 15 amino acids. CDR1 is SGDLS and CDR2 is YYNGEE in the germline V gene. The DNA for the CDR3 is TGTGCCAGCAGCGTAGTGGGGCTAGCCCCAGATACGCAGTATTTT. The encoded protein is CASSVVGLAPDTQYF.

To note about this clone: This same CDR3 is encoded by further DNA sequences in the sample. Written as DNA, the CDR3 is TGCAGTGCTAGTTCCTACGAGCAGTACTTC. It yields the protein CSASSYEQYF. The chain couples TRBV20-1 to TRBJ2-7; D uncertain. This CDR3 spans 10 amino acids. With 3 bases removed from V and 1 base from J, the gap between germline ends came to 1 base. Germline V gene data show CDR1 as DFQATT and CDR2 as SNEGSKA (reference sequence).

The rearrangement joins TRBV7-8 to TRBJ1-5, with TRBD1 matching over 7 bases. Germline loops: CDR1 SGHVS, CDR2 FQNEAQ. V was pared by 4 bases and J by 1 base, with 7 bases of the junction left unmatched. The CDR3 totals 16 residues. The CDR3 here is CASSSDRVRSNQPQHF. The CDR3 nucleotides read TGTGCCAGCAGCTCCGACAGGGTTAGGAGCAATCAGCCCCAGCATTTT.

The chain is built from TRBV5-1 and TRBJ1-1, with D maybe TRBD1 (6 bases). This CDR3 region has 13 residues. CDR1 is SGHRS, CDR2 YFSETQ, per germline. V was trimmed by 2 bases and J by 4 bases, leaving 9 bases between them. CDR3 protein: CASSFEGGTEAFF. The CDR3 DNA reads TGCGCCAGCAGCTTCGAGGGGGGCACTGAAGCTTTCTTT.

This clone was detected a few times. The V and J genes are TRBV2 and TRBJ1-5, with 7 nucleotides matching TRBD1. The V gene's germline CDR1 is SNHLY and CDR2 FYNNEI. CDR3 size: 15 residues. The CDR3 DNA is TGTGACCAACCTTTAAACAGGGGACGCAATCAGCCCCAGCATTTT. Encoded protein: CDQPLNRGRNQPQHF.

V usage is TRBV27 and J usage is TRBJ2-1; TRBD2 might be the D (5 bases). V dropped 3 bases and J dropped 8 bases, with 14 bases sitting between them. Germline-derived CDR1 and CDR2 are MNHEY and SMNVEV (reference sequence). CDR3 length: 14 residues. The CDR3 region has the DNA TGTGCCAGCAGTTTCGCCGGGATTTCGGATGAGCAGTTCTTC. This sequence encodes CASSFAGISDEQFF.

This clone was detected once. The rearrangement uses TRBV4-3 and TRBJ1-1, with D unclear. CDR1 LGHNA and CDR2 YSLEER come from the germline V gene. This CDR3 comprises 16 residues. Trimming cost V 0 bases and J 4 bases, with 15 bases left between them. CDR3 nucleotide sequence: TGCGCCAGCAGCCAAGATCCAGGTCCCTGGAGCACTGAAGCTTTCTTT. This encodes CASSQDPGPWSTEAFF.

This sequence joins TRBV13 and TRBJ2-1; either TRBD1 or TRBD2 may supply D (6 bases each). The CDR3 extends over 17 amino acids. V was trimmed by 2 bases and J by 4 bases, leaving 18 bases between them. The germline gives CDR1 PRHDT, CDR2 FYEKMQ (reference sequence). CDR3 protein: CASSLSEGGRVYNEQFF. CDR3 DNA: TGTGCCAGCAGCTTATCTGAGGGGGGTCGAGTGTACAATGAGCAGTTCTTC. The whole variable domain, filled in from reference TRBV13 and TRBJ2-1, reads AAGVIQSPRHLIKEKRETATLKCYPIPRHDTVYWYQQGPGQDPQFLISFYEKMQSDKGSIPDRFSAQQFSDYHSELNMSSLELGDSALYFCASSLSEGGRVYNEQFFGPGTRLTVL.

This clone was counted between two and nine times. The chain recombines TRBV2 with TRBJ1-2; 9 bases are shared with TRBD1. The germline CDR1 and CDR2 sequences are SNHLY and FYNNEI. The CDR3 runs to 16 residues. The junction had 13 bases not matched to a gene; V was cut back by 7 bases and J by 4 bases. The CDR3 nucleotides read TGTGCCAGCATGGATGGACAGGGGACTTTTCCCTATGGCTACACCTTC. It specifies CASMDGQGTFPYGYTF.

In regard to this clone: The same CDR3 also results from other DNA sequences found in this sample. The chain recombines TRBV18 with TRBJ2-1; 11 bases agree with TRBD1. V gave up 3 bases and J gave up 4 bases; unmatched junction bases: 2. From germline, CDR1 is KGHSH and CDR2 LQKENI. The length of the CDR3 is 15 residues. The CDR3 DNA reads TGTGCCAGCTCACCGGGACAGGGGGTGTACAATGAGCAGTTCTTC. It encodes CASSPGQGVYNEQFF.

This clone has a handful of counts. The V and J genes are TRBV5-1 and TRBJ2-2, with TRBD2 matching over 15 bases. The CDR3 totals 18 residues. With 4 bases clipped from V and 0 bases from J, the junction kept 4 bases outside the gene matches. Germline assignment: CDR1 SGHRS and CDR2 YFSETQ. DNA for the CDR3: TGCGCCAGCAGCCTCGGACTAGCGGGAGGGTCGAACACCGGGGAGCTGTTTTTT. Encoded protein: CASSLGLAGGSNTGELFF.